This entry lists 18 T cell receptor beta chains sequenced from one sample in a study of shared clonotypes between healthy human individuals. Terminally differentiated effector memory CD45RA+ cells were left out of the naive CD8 fraction, which was CD45RO-negative and positively selected for CCR7. Here immunoSEQ multiplex PCR was the method, and the copy in TCRdb shows in-frame clones only, minus some. The data contain about 2.2 million clones, just over 90% of them singletons. The sample was naive CD8+ T cells from PBMCs. The receptors derive from a man in his late teens or twenties in good health. Some clones in this sample may be carry-over from other donors' samples.

This clone was observed once. The rearrangement joins TRBV28 to TRBJ1-2; D unclear. Deletions cut 3 bases from V and 3 bases from J, with 8 bases between. This CDR3 has 13 residues. In germline, CDR1 is MDHEN, CDR2 SYDVKM. CDR3 loop: CASSFGRDYGYTF. The CDR3 DNA reads as TGTGCCAGCAGTTTCGGCAGAGACTATGGCTACACCTTC.

This chain joins TRBV9 and TRBJ2-2, with no clear D. The CDR3 totals 12 residues. Germline V CDR1 and CDR2: SGDLS, YYNGEE. Trimming removed 4 bases at V and 2 bases at J, with 3 bases between. CDR3 loop: CASSHNTGELFF. The CDR3 bases are TGTGCCAGCAGCCACAACACCGGGGAGCTGTTTTTT.

Here the CDR3 DNA reads TGTGCCAGCAGCTGGCCTACTAGCGGGGGTGGAGATACGCAGTATTTT. Residues: CASSWPTSGGGDTQYF. The chain couples TRBV11-2 to TRBJ2-3; 11 nucleotides line up with TRBD2. The CDR3 consists of 16 residues. J gave up 5 bases and V 4 bases, and 8 bases lay outside the gene matches. Germline CDR1 is SGHAT and CDR2 is FQNNGV.

The chain recombines TRBV5-1 with TRBJ2-5; D not resolved. Trimming left V 0 bases short and J 9 bases short, with 18 bases between. This CDR3 has 15 residues. Germline V lookup: CDR1 SGHRS, CDR2 YFSETQ. The CDR3 sequence: CASSLDRALPAAQYF. The CDR3 DNA reads TGCGCCAGCAGCTTGGATCGGGCCCTCCCGGCCGCCCAGTACTTC.

The chain employs TRBV4-1 and TRBJ2-6; no reliable D call. Deletions cut 4 bases from V and 2 bases from J, with 6 bases between. From germline, CDR1 is MGHRA and CDR2 YSYEKL. The CDR3 length is 14 residues. The CDR3 here is CASSPSPGANVLTF. In DNA, the CDR3 is TGCGCCAGCAGCCCCTCCCCTGGGGCCAACGTCCTGACTTTC.

This clone has just one count. The V and J genes are TRBV7-3 and TRBJ2-7, with 7 bases identical to TRBD1. V lost 5 bases, J lost 4 bases, and 5 bases stayed unmatched. The germline V gene has CDR1 SGHTA and CDR2 FQGTGA. The CDR3 consists of 13 residues. The CDR3, as DNA: TGTGCCAGCAGCCGGGACAGTCGGTACGAGCAGTACTTC. Its protein is CASSRDSRYEQYF. The full variable domain, with the rest looked up from reference TRBV7-3 and TRBJ2-7, is GAGVSQTPSNKVTEKGKYVELRCDPISGHTALYWYRQSLGQGPEFLIYFQGTGAADDSGLPNDRFFAVRPEGSVSTLKIQRTERGDSAVYLCASSRDSRYEQYFGPGTRLTVT.

The chain employs TRBV4-1 and TRBJ1-2; possible D gene TRBD1, 5 bases. V was shortened by 0 bases and J by 6 bases, with 11 bases between the two germline ends. From germline, CDR1 is MGHRA and CDR2 YSYEKL. The CDR3 sequence is 14 residues long. CDR3: CASSQEKGVNGYTF. CDR3 sequence (DNA): TGCGCCAGCAGCCAAGAGAAAGGGGTTAATGGCTACACCTTC.

The rearrangement links TRBV29-1 to TRBJ2-1; 9 bases agree with TRBD2. J was trimmed by 2 bases and V by 2 bases; bases with no gene match: 4. The germline gives CDR1 SQVTM, CDR2 ANQGSEA. This CDR3 has 15 amino acids. The CDR3 sequence: CSVEIAGAAYNEQFF. The CDR3 nucleotides are TGCAGCGTTGAAATAGCGGGAGCTGCCTACAATGAGCAGTTCTTC.

The genes are TRBV2 and TRBJ2-7; D may be TRBD1 or TRBD2 (5 bases each). V was clipped by 6 bases and J by 0 bases, with 9 bases between them. CDR3 length: 13 residues. Germline lookup yields CDR1 SNHLY and CDR2 FYNNEI. The CDR3 DNA reads as TGTGCCAGCAGCGGGGCCCCCTCCTACGAGCAGTACTTC. Translated, it gives CASSGAPSYEQYF.

The chain carries TRBV5-1 and TRBJ1-4, with no clear D. The V end was cut by 4 bases, the J end by 8 bases, with 18 bases between. CDR3 length: 15 residues. The germline V gene has CDR1 SGHRS and CDR2 YFSETQ. CDR3 bases: TGCGCCAGCAGCGGTTCTTTCGGACCCCTGGAAAAACTGTTTTTT. Translated: CASSGSFGPLEKLFF.

The chain is built from TRBV5-1 and TRBJ2-1; TRBD2 agrees at 7 bases. In germline, CDR1 is SGHRS, CDR2 YFSETQ. This CDR3 contains 12 residues. After removal of 5 bases from V and 5 bases from J, the junction contained 1 base not matched to a gene. The CDR3 sequence: CASRRGNNEQFF. The CDR3 DNA reads TGCGCCAGCAGGCGGGGGAACAATGAGCAGTTCTTC.

V and J are TRBV28 and TRBJ1-5; D uncertain. V was trimmed by 8 bases and J by 7 bases, leaving 18 bases between them. The CDR3 sequence is 14 residues long. The germline CDR1 and CDR2 sequences are MDHEN and SYDVKM. The CDR3 spells CASGLSPREQPQHF. CDR3 sequence (DNA): TGTGCCAGCGGACTTTCCCCCCGGGAACAGCCCCAGCATTTT.

The chain is built from TRBV29-1 and TRBJ2-1; possibly TRBD2 for D (5 bases). Trimming removed 7 bases at V and 6 bases at J, with 16 bases between. The V gene's germline CDR1 is SQVTM and CDR2 ANQGSEA. This CDR3 contains 13 residues. This chain's CDR3 is CSALNGETNEQFF. The CDR3 bases are TGCAGCGCTCTGAACGGGGAGACCAATGAGCAGTTCTTC.

The V and J genes are TRBV29-1 and TRBJ2-7; the match to TRBD2 covers 7 bases. Germline V gene sequence: CDR1 SQVTM, CDR2 ANQGSEA. V gave up 4 bases and J gave up 5 bases; unmatched junction bases: 11. The CDR3 contains 14 residues. CDR3: CSVVTLASYHEQYF. CDR3 in DNA: TGCAGCGTTGTCACACTAGCGAGTTACCACGAGCAGTACTTC.

This clone was found a few times. This sample also contains other DNA sequences that code for the same CDR3. The chain has TRBV9 and TRBJ2-5; a possible D gene is TRBD2 (5 bases). Germline CDR1 and CDR2: SGDLS and YYNGEE. V was clipped by 4 bases and J by 5 bases, with 6 bases between them. The CDR3 contains 11 residues. The CDR3 loop is CASSPGETQYF. In DNA form, the CDR3 reads TGTGCCAGCAGCCCGGGGGAGACCCAGTACTTC.

The gene calls are TRBV19 and TRBJ1-1; D remains ambiguous. Germline V CDR1 and CDR2: LNHDA, SQIVND (reference sequence). CDR3 length: 15 residues. V lost 8 bases and J lost 1, with 17 bases in between. As DNA, the CDR3 is TGTGCCAGTGGGATAACACGGCAGACGAACACTGAAGCTTTCTTT. Amino acids: CASGITRQTNTEAFF. Based on the CDR3 plus reference TRBV19 and TRBJ1-1, the full variable domain is DGGITQSPKYLFRKEGQNVTLSCEQNLNHDAMYWYRQDPGQGLRLIYYSQIVNDFQKGDIAEGYSVSREKKESFPLTVTSAQKNPTAFYLCASGITRQTNTEAFFGQGTRLTVV.

This chain connects TRBV27 to TRBJ2-1; 12 bases are shared with TRBD2. Germline V gene sequence: CDR1 MNHEY, CDR2 SMNVEV (reference sequence). CDR3 length equals 15 residues. With V trimmed by 5 bases and J by 8 bases, 7 bases remained unmatched. This chain's CDR3 is CASSETSGSTDEQFF. In DNA form, the CDR3 reads TGTGCCAGCAGTGAGACTAGCGGGAGTACGGATGAGCAGTTCTTC.

The chain is built from TRBV5-6 and TRBJ2-2; D possibly matches TRBD1 or TRBD2 (5 bases each). Trimming took 0 bases from V and 2 from J, leaving 11 bases between them. CDR1 is SGHDT and CDR2 is YYEEEE in the germline V gene. This CDR3 is 16 amino acids long. CDR3 DNA sequence: TGTGCCAGCAGCTTGGCCTCCCGGGGCAACACCGGGGAGCTGTTTTTT. It specifies CASSLASRGNTGELFF.